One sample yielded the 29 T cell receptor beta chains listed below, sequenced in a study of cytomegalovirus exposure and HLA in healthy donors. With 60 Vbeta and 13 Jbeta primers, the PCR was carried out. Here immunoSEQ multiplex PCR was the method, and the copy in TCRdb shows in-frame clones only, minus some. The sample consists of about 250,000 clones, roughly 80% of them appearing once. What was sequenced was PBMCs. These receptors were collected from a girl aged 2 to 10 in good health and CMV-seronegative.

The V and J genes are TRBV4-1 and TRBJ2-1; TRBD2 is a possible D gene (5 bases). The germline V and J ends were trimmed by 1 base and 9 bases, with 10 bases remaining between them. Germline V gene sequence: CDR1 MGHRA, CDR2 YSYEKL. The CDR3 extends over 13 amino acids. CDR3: CASSQGLSSEQFF. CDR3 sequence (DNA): TGCGCCAGCAGCCAAGGACTAAGCAGTGAGCAGTTCTTC.

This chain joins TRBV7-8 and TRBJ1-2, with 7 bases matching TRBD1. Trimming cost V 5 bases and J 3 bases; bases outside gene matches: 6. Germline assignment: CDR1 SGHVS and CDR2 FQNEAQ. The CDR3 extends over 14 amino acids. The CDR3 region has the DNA TGTGCCAGCAGCAACTTAGGGGGCTACTATGGCTACACCTTC. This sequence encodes CASSNLGGYYGYTF.

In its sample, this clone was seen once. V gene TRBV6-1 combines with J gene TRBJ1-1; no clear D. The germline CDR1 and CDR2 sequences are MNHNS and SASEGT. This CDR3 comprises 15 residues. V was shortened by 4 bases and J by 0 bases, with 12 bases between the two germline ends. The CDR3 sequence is CASSGLLGVNTEAFF. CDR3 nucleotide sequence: TGTGCCAGCAGTGGCTTGCTCGGGGTGAACACTGAAGCTTTCTTT.

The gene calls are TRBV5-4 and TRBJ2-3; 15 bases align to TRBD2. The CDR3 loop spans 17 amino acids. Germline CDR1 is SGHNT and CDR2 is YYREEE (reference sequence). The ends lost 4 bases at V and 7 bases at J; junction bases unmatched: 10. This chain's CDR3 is CASSLGTSGGPTNTQYF. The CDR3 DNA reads TGTGCCAGCAGCCTCGGGACTAGCGGGGGGCCCACTAATACGCAGTATTTT.

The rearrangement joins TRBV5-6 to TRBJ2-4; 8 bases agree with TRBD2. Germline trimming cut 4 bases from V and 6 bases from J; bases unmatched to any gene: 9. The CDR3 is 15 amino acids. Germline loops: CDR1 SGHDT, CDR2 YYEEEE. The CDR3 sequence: CASSRTGAGGNIQYF. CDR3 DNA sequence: TGTGCCAGCAGCCGAACGGGGGCGGGGGGAAACATTCAGTACTTC.

CDR3 region: CASEGTSGAYEQYF. The DNA of the CDR3 is TGTGCCAGCGAAGGGACTAGCGGGGCCTACGAGCAGTACTTC. The chain has TRBV11-2 and TRBJ2-7, with 13 bases identical to TRBD2. With V trimmed by 8 bases and J by 2 bases, 3 bases remained unmatched. Germline assignment: CDR1 SGHAT and CDR2 FQNNGV. There are 14 residues in the CDR3.

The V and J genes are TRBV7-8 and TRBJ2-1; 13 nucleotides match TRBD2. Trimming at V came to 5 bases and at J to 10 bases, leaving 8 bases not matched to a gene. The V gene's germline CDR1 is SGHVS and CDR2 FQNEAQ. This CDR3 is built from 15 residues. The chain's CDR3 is CASSPGLAGEVEQFF. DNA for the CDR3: TGTGCCAGCAGCCCCGGACTAGCGGGAGAAGTCGAGCAGTTCTTC.

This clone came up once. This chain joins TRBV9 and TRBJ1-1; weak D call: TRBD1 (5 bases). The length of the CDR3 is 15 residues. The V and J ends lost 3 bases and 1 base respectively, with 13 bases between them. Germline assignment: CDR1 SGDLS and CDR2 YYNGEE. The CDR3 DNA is TGTGCCAGCAGCGCCGAAGGACACACGAACACTGAAGCTTTCTTT. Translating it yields CASSAEGHTNTEAFF.

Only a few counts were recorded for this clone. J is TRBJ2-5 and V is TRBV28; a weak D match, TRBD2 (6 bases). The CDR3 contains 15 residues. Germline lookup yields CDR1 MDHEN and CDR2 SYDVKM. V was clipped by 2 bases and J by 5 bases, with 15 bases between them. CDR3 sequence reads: CASSLGPGVEETQYF. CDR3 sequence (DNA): TGTGCCAGCAGTTTAGGTCCGGGAGTGGAGGAGACCCAGTACTTC.

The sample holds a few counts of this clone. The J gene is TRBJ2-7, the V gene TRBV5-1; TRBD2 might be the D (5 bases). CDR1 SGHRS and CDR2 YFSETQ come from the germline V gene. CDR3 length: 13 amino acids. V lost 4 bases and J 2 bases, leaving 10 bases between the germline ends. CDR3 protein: CASSHGETYEQYF. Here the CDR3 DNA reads TGCGCCAGCAGCCACGGGGAGACCTACGAGCAGTACTTC.

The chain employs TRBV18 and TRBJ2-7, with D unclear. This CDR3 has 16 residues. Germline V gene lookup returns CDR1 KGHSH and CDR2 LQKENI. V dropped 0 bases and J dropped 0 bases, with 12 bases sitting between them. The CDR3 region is CASSPPYRRSSYEQYF. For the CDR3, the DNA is TGTGCCAGCTCACCACCGTATAGGAGAAGCTCCTACGAGCAGTACTTC.

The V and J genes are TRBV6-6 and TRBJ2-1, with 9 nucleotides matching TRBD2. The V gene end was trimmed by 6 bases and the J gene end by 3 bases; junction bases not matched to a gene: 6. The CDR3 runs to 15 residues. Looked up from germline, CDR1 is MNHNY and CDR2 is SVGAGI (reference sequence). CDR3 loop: CASRPLAGFYNEQFF. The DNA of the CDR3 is TGTGCCAGCAGGCCGCTAGCGGGGTTCTACAATGAGCAGTTCTTC.

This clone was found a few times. CDR3 residues: CASSSHGWDRSDSPLHF. For the CDR3, the DNA is TGTGCCAGCAGTTCCCACGGCTGGGACAGGTCGGACTCACCCCTCCACTTT. This chain uses TRBV2 with TRBJ1-6; 8 bases map to TRBD1. The germline V gene has CDR1 SNHLY and CDR2 FYNNEI. The J segment lost 10 bases and the V segment lost 5 bases, leaving 16 bases of the junction unmatched. There are 17 residues in the CDR3.

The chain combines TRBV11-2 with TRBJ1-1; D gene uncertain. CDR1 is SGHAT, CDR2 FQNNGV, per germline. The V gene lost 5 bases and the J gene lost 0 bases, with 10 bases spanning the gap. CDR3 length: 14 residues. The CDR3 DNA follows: TGTGCCAGCAGCCGCCGTAACATGAACACTGAAGCTTTCTTT. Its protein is CASSRRNMNTEAFF.

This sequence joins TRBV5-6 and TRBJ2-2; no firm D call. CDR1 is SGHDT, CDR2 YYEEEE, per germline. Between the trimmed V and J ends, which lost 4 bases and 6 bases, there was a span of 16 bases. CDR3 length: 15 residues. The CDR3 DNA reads TGTGCCAGCAGCCCCCTAGTTCCTCCCCCCGGGGAGCTGTTTTTT. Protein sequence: CASSPLVPPPGELFF.

The chain's CDR3 is CASIDRALFNYGYTF. The CDR3, as DNA: TGTGCCAGCATAGACAGAGCATTGTTTAACTATGGCTACACCTTC. The chain couples TRBV2 to TRBJ1-2; D possibly corresponds to TRBD1 (5 bases). This CDR3 is built from 15 residues. Germline values: CDR1 SNHLY, CDR2 FYNNEI. The germline V and J ends were trimmed by 7 bases and 1 base, with 16 bases remaining between them.

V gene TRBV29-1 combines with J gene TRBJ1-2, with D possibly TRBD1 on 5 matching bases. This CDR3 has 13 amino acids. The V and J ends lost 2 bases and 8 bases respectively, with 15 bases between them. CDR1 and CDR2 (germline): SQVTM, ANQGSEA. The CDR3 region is CSVELPAGSGYTF. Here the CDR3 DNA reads TGCAGCGTTGAACTACCGGCAGGGTCAGGCTACACCTTC.

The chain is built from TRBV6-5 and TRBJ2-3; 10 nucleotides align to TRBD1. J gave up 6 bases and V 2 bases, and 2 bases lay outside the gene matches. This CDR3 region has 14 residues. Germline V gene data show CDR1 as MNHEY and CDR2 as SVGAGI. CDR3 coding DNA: TGTGCCAGCAGTTACAGACAGGGGGCGGATACGCAGTATTTT. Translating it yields CASSYRQGADTQYF.

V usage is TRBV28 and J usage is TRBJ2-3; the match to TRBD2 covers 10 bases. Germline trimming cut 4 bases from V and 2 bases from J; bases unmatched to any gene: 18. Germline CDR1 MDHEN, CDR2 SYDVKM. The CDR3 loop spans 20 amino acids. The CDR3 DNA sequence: TGTGCCAGCAGTTCAGCCGGGACTAGCGATAACCCTCATATCACAGATACGCAGTATTTT. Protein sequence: CASSSAGTSDNPHITDTQYF.

The CDR3 DNA reads TGTGCCAGCAGCTCGCCGGGACAGGGAATCGGAGAGCAGTACTTC. Its translation is CASSSPGQGIGEQYF. V gene TRBV11-2 combines with J gene TRBJ2-7, with 9 nucleotides matching TRBD1. This CDR3 comprises 15 residues. Per germline, CDR1 SGHAT and CDR2 FQNNGV. V was clipped by 4 bases and J by 7 bases; unmatched bases: 11.

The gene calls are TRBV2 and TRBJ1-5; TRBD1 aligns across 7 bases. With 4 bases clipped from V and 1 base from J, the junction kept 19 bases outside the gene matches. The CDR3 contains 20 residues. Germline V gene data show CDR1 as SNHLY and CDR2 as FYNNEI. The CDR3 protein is CASSVRSETGKRGSNQPQHF. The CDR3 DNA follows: TGTGCCAGCAGTGTTCGTTCAGAGACAGGGAAACGTGGGAGCAATCAGCCCCAGCATTTT.

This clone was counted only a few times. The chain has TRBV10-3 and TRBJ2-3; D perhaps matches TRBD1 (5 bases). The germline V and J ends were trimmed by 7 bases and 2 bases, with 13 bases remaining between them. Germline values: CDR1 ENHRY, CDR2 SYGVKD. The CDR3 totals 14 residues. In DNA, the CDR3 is TGTGCCATCACAGACCCCAGGGACACAGATACGCAGTATTTT. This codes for CAITDPRDTDTQYF.

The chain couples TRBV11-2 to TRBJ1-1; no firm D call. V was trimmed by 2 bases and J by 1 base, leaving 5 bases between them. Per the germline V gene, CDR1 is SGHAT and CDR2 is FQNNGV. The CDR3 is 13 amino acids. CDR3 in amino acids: CASSLQQNTEAFF. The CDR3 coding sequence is TGTGCCAGCAGCTTACAACAGAACACTGAAGCTTTCTTT.

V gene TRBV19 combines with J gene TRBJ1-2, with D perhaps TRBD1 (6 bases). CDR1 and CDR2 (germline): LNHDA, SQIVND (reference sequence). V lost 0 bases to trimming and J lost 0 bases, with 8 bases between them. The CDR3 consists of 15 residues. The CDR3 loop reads CASSIDRGSNYGYTF. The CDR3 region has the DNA TGTGCCAGTAGTATAGACAGGGGATCTAACTATGGCTACACCTTC.

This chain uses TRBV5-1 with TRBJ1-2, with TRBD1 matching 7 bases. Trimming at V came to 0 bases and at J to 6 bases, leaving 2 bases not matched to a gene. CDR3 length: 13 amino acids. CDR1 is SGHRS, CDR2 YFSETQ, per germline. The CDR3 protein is CASSLGQGDGYTF. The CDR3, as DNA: TGCGCCAGCAGCTTGGGACAGGGAGATGGCTACACCTTC.

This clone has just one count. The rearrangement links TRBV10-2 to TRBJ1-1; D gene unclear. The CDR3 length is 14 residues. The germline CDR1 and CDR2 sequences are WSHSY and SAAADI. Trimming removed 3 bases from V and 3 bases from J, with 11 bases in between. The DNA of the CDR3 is TGCGCCAGCAGTGAAGAGGGCGACGACACTGAAGCTTTCTTT. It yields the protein CASSEEGDDTEAFF.

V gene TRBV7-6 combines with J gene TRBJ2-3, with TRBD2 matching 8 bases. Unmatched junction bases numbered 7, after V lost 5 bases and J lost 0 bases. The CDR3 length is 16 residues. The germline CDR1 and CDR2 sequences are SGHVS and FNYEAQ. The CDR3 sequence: CASSPTSGASTDTQYF. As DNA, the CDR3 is TGTGCCAGCAGCCCCACTAGCGGCGCTAGCACAGATACGCAGTATTTT.

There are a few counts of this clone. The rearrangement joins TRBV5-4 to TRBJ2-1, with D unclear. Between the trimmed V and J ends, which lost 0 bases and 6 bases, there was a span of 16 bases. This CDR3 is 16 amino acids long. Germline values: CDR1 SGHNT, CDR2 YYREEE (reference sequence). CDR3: CASSLGCPRSSNEQFF. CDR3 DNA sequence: TGTGCCAGCAGCTTGGGTTGCCCGAGGTCCAGCAATGAGCAGTTCTTC.

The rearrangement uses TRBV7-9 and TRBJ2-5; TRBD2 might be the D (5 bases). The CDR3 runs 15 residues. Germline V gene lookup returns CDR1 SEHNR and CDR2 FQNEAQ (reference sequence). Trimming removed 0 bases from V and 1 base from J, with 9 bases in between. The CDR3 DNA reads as TGTGCCAGCAGCTTAGCACGGGAAAGCCAAGAGACCCAGTACTTC. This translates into CASSLARESQETQYF.